These 10 T cell receptor beta chains originate from one sample sequenced in a study of shared clonotypes between healthy human individuals. Sequenced by immunoSEQ multiplex PCR; TCRdb stores in-frame clones only, minus some. The table has about 2.2 million clones, about 93% seen once. Positively selected for CCR7, the CD45RO-negative cells used as naive CD8 cells excluded terminally differentiated effector memory CD45RA+ cells. The sequenced material came from naive CD8+ T cells from PBMCs. Receptors were obtained from a man aged 18-30 years in good health. Some clones in this sample may be carry-over from other donors' samples.

The gene calls are TRBV28 and TRBJ2-1; tentatively, D is TRBD1 (7 bases). This CDR3 contains 15 residues. V was shortened by 1 base and J by 7 bases, with 14 bases between the two germline ends. From germline, CDR1 is MDHEN and CDR2 SYDVKM. The CDR3 DNA is TGTGCCAGCAGTTTATATATCCAGGGGGGTAATGAGCAGTTCTTC. This translates into CASSLYIQGGNEQFF.

On this clone itself: Other DNA sequences within the sample encode an identical CDR3. This sequence joins TRBV28 and TRBJ2-7; 13 bases are a match to TRBD2. CDR3 size: 14 residues. Germline loops: CDR1 MDHEN, CDR2 SYDVKM. The ends lost 3 bases at V and 4 bases at J; junction bases unmatched: 0. The CDR3 DNA reads TGTGCCAGCAGTTTGGGACTAGCGGGGTACGAGCAGTACTTC. This gives the protein CASSLGLAGYEQYF.

V is TRBV11-2 and J is TRBJ2-1; 7 bases match TRBD2. The CDR3 extends over 16 amino acids. Per the germline V gene, CDR1 is SGHAT and CDR2 is FQNNGV. V lost 1 base to trimming and J lost 6 bases; unmatched junction nucleotides: 9. This chain's CDR3 is CASSLAAAGVVNEQFF. Written as DNA, the CDR3 is TGTGCCAGCAGCTTAGCGGCGGCGGGAGTGGTCAATGAGCAGTTCTTC.

This chain uses TRBV30 with TRBJ2-5; 12 bases are a match to TRBD1. V lost 0 bases to trimming and J lost 4 bases; unmatched junction nucleotides: 6. Germline values: CDR1 GTSNPN, CDR2 SVGIG (reference sequence). This CDR3 contains 16 residues. CDR3 in amino acids: CAWSVTGQGAGETQYF. The CDR3 bases are TGTGCCTGGAGTGTAACGGGACAGGGGGCCGGAGAGACCCAGTACTTC. Complete variable domain (other parts from reference TRBV30 and TRBJ2-5): SQTIHQWPATLVQPVGSPLSLECTVEGTSNPNLYWYRQAAGRGLQLLFYSVGIGQISSEVPQNLSASRPQDRQFILSSKKLLLSDSGFYLCAWSVTGQGAGETQYFGPGTRLLVL.

The chain has TRBV10-3 and TRBJ2-1; 8 bases line up with TRBD1. Germline trimming cut 3 bases from V and 4 bases from J; bases unmatched to any gene: 8. The germline CDR1 and CDR2 sequences are ENHRY and SYGVKD. The CDR3 is 16 amino acids. The CDR3, as DNA: TGTGCCATCAGTGACCCGGGACAGGTTACTTACAATGAGCAGTTCTTC. Amino acid sequence: CAISDPGQVTYNEQFF.

The sample holds a few counts of this clone. The V call is TRBV6-6, the J call TRBJ1-1; D is ambiguous. This CDR3 has 12 amino acids. CDR1 is MNHNY and CDR2 is SVGAGI in the germline V gene (reference sequence). The V end was cut by 2 bases, the J end by 0 bases, with 1 base between. DNA of the CDR3: TGTGCCAGCAGTTACGTGAACACTGAAGCTTTCTTT. Its protein product is CASSYVNTEAFF.

CDR3 DNA sequence: TGCAGCGTTGAAGACTTTGTCCGGGACGGCTACTTCTTC. Protein sequence: CSVEDFVRDGYFF. This sequence joins TRBV29-1 and TRBJ2-1, with D tentatively TRBD1 or TRBD2 (5 bases each). Germline-derived CDR1 and CDR2 are SQVTM and ANQGSEA. This CDR3 comprises 13 residues. Deletions cut 0 bases from V and 16 bases from J, with 19 bases between.

V usage is TRBV4-1 and J usage is TRBJ1-4, with unresolved D. CDR3 length equals 15 residues. The germline V and J ends were trimmed by 4 bases and 5 bases, with 14 bases remaining between them. CDR1 is MGHRA, CDR2 YSYEKL, per germline. CDR3 sequence reads: CASSPPRSTNEKLFF. Here the CDR3 DNA reads TGCGCCAGCAGCCCCCCTCGGAGCACCAATGAAAAACTGTTTTTT.

The chain links TRBV5-6 to TRBJ2-5; 11 nucleotides match TRBD2. This CDR3 has 18 amino acids. V was clipped by 0 bases and J by 2 bases; unmatched bases: 9. Germline assignment: CDR1 SGHDT and CDR2 YYEEEE. The CDR3 sequence: CASSLEGTSGYHQETQYF. The DNA for the CDR3 is TGTGCCAGCAGCTTGGAGGGGACTAGCGGTTACCATCAAGAGACCCAGTACTTC. The whole variable domain, remainder taken from reference TRBV5-6 and TRBJ2-5, is DAGVTQSPTHLIKTRGQQVTLRCSPKSGHDTVSWYQQALGQGPQFIFQYYEEEERQRGNFPDRFSGHQFPNYSSELNVNALLLGDSALYLCASSLEGTSGYHQETQYFGPGTRLLVL.

The CDR3 loop is CATSQRGLGYGYTF. DNA of the CDR3: TGTGCCACCAGTCAAAGGGGGCTGGGCTATGGCTACACCTTC. This chain connects TRBV15 to TRBJ1-2; 7 nucleotides line up with TRBD1. The V gene's germline CDR1 is LNHNV and CDR2 YYDKDF (reference sequence). V shed 6 bases and J 4 bases; nucleotides not matched to a gene: 8. The CDR3 is made up of 14 amino acids.